This TCR beta chain emerged from a study of T cells in narcolepsy (dated by TCRdb to 2017 to 2018). Regarding the study in general: The study enrolled patients with narcolepsy type 1 or type 2 (NT1, NT2) together with healthy control donors. Autoreactive T cells targeting hypocretin neuron self-antigens (hypocretin, TRIB2) were sought in narcolepsy patients, and TCR Vbeta sequencing was used to track clonotypes in blood and CSF. Broad study findings and their caveats: Certain blood memory CD4+ repertoires from patients and controls had no sequences that matched autoreactive T cell clones. In plots comparing CSF and blood CD4+ T cell clonotypes from the same patient, HCRT-specific and TRIB2-specific autoreactive clonotypes were highlighted. Numbers of sequenced blood memory CD4+ clonotypes were comparable, with averages of some 38,000 in patients and roughly 33,000 in controls. Autoreactive clonotypes were reported to be detected serially in the blood of the same patients and of different patients, but not in the blood of healthy controls.

Receptors were amplified or captured by the immunoSEQ multiplex PCR assay. TCRdb holds this immuneACCESS table with in-frame rearrangements only. Some clones are missing; in checked studies, unresolved V genes explain under half, and the rest has no known cause. Present in this sample are approximately 35,000 clones, about nine tenths of which were seen just once. The ten largest clones represent over 0.65% of the sample. The CDR3, from cysteine to phenylalanine, totals 15 residues. The only DNA kept is the CDR3, 45 bases in frame from the first base. V has 5 bases trimmed and J has 1 base trimmed; junction bases matching no gene number 6. CDR1 and CDR2 were assigned from the germline V gene (reference sequence) as LNHDA and SQIVND. Comment on this clone: There is no known antigen for this receptor. Base qualities are not recorded, but no much larger clone differs from it by a single base.

For TCR Vbeta sequencing, memory CD4+ T cells were sorted ex vivo from the peripheral blood of both healthy controls and narcolepsy patients. The chain is encoded by TRBV19 joined to TRBJ2-5; 8 bases in between match TRBD2. The clonotype was recovered from a human donor with narcolepsy. Input material: CD45RA- memory CD4+ T cells from PBMCs. This specimen's cell subset or site label, per the study, means: memory T cells sorted ex vivo from peripheral blood. The nucleotide sequence reads TGTGCCAGTAGTCGTAGCGGGGCTTCCCAAGAGACCCAGTACTTC. This yields the protein CASSRSGASQETQYF. With all but the CDR3 taken from the reference TRBV19 and TRBJ2-5 genes, the full variable domain is: DGGITQSPKYLFRKEGQNVTLSCEQNLNHDAMYWYRQDPGQGLRLIYYSQIVNDFQKGDIAEGYSVSREKKESFPLTVTSAQKNPTAFYLCASSRSGASQETQYFGPGTRLLVL.